Each of the 26 T cell receptor beta chains below was sequenced from the same sample in a study of shared clonotypes between healthy human individuals. Naive CD8 isolation took CD45RO-negative cells positively selected for CCR7 and excluded terminally differentiated effector memory CD45RA+ cells. TCRdb keeps only in-frame clones here, not all; method: immunoSEQ multiplex PCR. The sample has fewer than 850,000 clones; around 96% are singletons. The specimen was naive CD8+ T cells sorted from blood. These receptors all come from a man between 25 and 39 years old in good health.

The CDR3 nucleotides read TGTGCAAGTCGCTTAGCGTCTAGCGACTCCTACAATGAGCAGTTCTTC. The encoded protein is CASRLASSDSYNEQFF. The V and J genes are TRBV12-2 and TRBJ2-1; the D call TRBD2 from the table was never checked on the DNA. TRBV12-2 corresponds to a pseudogene. The CDR3 extends over 16 amino acids.

The V gene is TRBV13, the J gene TRBJ2-7, with 7 positions matching TRBD1. V shed 1 base and J 4 bases; nucleotides not matched to a gene: 7. CDR3 length: 15 residues. Germline CDR1 PRHDT, CDR2 FYEKMQ (reference sequence). The CDR3, as DNA: TGTGCCAGCAGCTTAGTAGGGGGCGCGGATTACGAGCAGTACTTC. Translation gives CASSLVGGADYEQYF.

V and J are TRBV4-3 and TRBJ2-1; D is unclear. Germline V lookup: CDR1 LGHNA, CDR2 YSLEER. CDR3 length: 15 residues. Trimming removed 0 bases at V and 0 bases at J, with 6 bases between. CDR3 protein: CASSQELSSYNEQFF. CDR3 nucleotide sequence: TGCGCCAGCAGCCAAGAACTCTCCTCCTACAATGAGCAGTTCTTC.

This rearrangement joins TRBV6-6 to TRBJ1-5; maybe TRBD1 (6 bases). CDR3 length: 14 amino acids. Trimming pared 7 bases from V and 1 base from J, leaving 11 bases between. Germline CDR1 and CDR2: MNHNY and SVGAGI (reference sequence). The CDR3 sequence: CASIPGTSNQPQHF. CDR3 DNA: TGTGCCAGCATCCCCGGGACAAGCAATCAGCCCCAGCATTTT.

This chain joins TRBV7-9 and TRBJ2-7, with 9 bases lining up with TRBD1. This CDR3 comprises 15 residues. Germline CDR1 and CDR2: SEHNR and FQNEAQ (reference sequence). Losses at the gene ends were 5 bases for V and 2 bases for J; bases not matched to a gene: 7. The CDR3: CASSPEDRGTYEQYF. Written as DNA, the CDR3 is TGTGCCAGCAGCCCCGAGGACAGGGGAACCTACGAGCAGTACTTC. Supplemented by reference TRBV7-9 and TRBJ2-7, the full variable domain reads DTGVSQNPRHKITKRGQNVTFRCDPISEHNRLYWYRQTLGQGPEFLTYFQNEAQLEKSRLLSDRFSAERPKGSFSTLEIQRTEQGDSAMYLCASSPEDRGTYEQYFGPGTRLTVT.

The gene calls are TRBV10-3 and TRBJ2-7, with TRBD2 identical over 15 bases. From germline, CDR1 is ENHRY and CDR2 SYGVKD. The CDR3 totals 17 residues. V lost 2 bases, J lost 4 bases, and 6 bases stayed unmatched. The CDR3 region is CAISEGLAGGLWYEQYF. CDR3 DNA sequence: TGTGCCATCAGTGAGGGACTAGCGGGAGGGCTCTGGTACGAGCAGTACTTC.

This clone was detected once. The rearrangement joins TRBV4-3 to TRBJ2-7; 13 nucleotides align to TRBD2. CDR1 and CDR2 from the germline V gene are LGHNA and YSLEER. J gave up 2 bases and V 6 bases, and 7 bases lay outside the gene matches. The CDR3 runs 16 residues. The CDR3 region is CASSPVGLAGAYEQYF. CDR3 DNA: TGCGCCAGCAGTCCAGTCGGACTAGCGGGAGCCTACGAGCAGTACTTC.

This rearrangement joins TRBV18 to TRBJ2-7; 7 bases line up with TRBD1. Germline V gene data show CDR1 as KGHSH and CDR2 as LQKENI. V was pared by 3 bases and J by 2 bases, with 4 bases of the junction left unmatched. This CDR3 contains 14 residues. The DNA of the CDR3 is TGTGCCAGCTCACCCGGGGACAGCCCCTACGAGCAGTACTTC. As protein: CASSPGDSPYEQYF.

This clone occurred once. This chain connects TRBV7-9 to TRBJ2-5; 7 positions match TRBD2. Unmatched junction bases numbered 2, after V lost 5 bases and J lost 5 bases. There are 12 residues in the CDR3. Germline loops: CDR1 SEHNR, CDR2 FQNEAQ (reference sequence). As DNA, the CDR3 is TGTGCCAGCAGCCGGGAGGAGGAGACCCAGTACTTC. Amino acids: CASSREEETQYF. Based on the CDR3 plus reference TRBV7-9 and TRBJ2-5, the full variable domain is DTGVSQNPRHKITKRGQNVTFRCDPISEHNRLYWYRQTLGQGPEFLTYFQNEAQLEKSRLLSDRFSAERPKGSFSTLEIQRTEQGDSAMYLCASSREEETQYFGPGTRLLVL.

The V call is TRBV7-9, the J call TRBJ1-2, with D possibly matching TRBD1 (6 bases). The V end lost 5 bases, the J end lost 1 base, and 11 bases lay between the germline ends. Germline CDR1 SEHNR, CDR2 FQNEAQ (reference sequence). This CDR3 has 14 residues. CDR3 region: CASSRTVDNYGYTF. In nucleotides, the CDR3 is TGTGCCAGCAGCCGGACAGTAGATAACTATGGCTACACCTTC.

The chain employs TRBV10-2 and TRBJ1-1; no reliable D call. Trimming took off 2 bases at V and 6 bases at J, with 4 bases between the two ends. Germline V gene sequence: CDR1 WSHSY, CDR2 SAAADI. This CDR3 is 11 amino acids long. DNA for the CDR3: TGCGCCAGCAGTGAGGCAGCTGAAGCTTTCTTT. It specifies CASSEAAEAFF.

Regarding this clone: Distinct nucleotide sequences in the sample also encode this CDR3. This chain links TRBV27 with TRBJ1-2; perhaps TRBD1 as D (5 bases). This CDR3 region has 14 residues. The V gene's germline CDR1 is MNHEY and CDR2 SMNVEV (reference sequence). V lost 5 bases, J lost 2 bases, and 12 bases lay in between. In nucleotides, the CDR3 is TGTGCCAGCAGTCCCTCGGGGGTGAACTATGGCTACACCTTC. Translation: CASSPSGVNYGYTF.

V gene TRBV5-8 combines with J gene TRBJ2-5, with D maybe TRBD2 (5 bases). The CDR3 is made up of 14 amino acids. CDR1 is SGHTS and CDR2 is YDEGEE in the germline V gene. V lost 3 bases, J lost 4 bases, and 13 bases lay in between. In nucleotides, the CDR3 is TGTGCCAGCAGCTACCTGGAAGGGAGAGAGACCCAGTACTTC. It translates to CASSYLEGRETQYF. Full variable domain (rest looked up from reference TRBV5-8 and TRBJ2-5): EAGVTQSPTHLIKTRGQQATLRCSPISGHTSVYWYQQALGLGLQFLLWYDEGEERNRGNFPPRFSGRQFPNYSSELNVNALELEDSALYLCASSYLEGRETQYFGPGTRLLVL.

CDR3 loop: CASSYSSGQETQYF. In DNA form, the CDR3 reads TGTGCCAGCAGTTACTCGTCAGGACAAGAGACCCAGTACTTC. This rearrangement joins TRBV6-5 to TRBJ2-5; D uncertain. CDR1 and CDR2 (germline): MNHEY, SVGAGI. This CDR3 region has 14 residues. Trimming left V 0 bases short and J 2 bases short, with 7 bases between.

This clone is a singleton in its sample. The chain couples TRBV2 to TRBJ2-7; 10 bases match TRBD2. This CDR3 is built from 15 residues. Germline loops: CDR1 SNHLY, CDR2 FYNNEI. Germline trimming cut 10 bases from V and 3 bases from J; bases unmatched to any gene: 12. The CDR3 protein is CATLGSGRGLYEQYF. The CDR3 DNA reads TGTGCCACCTTAGGAAGCGGGAGGGGCCTCTACGAGCAGTACTTC.

The chain carries TRBV28 and TRBJ1-1; maybe TRBD1 (5 bases). Looked up from germline, CDR1 is MDHEN and CDR2 is SYDVKM. The V and J ends lost 3 bases and 3 bases respectively, with 14 bases between them. The CDR3 is 15 amino acids. The CDR3 region is CASSLTQGVYTEAFF. The CDR3 bases are TGTGCCAGCAGTTTGACCCAGGGTGTGTACACTGAAGCTTTCTTT.

The rearrangement joins TRBV11-2 to TRBJ1-2, with 9 positions matching TRBD1. CDR1 is SGHAT, CDR2 FQNNGV, per germline. The length of the CDR3 is 14 residues. Unmatched junction bases numbered 10, after V lost 4 bases and J lost 10 bases. CDR3 coding DNA: TGTGCCAGCAGCTCGCGACAGGGGGAGGAAGTCTACACCTTC. Protein product: CASSSRQGEEVYTF.

V is TRBV28 and J is TRBJ2-2; 9 bases fit TRBD1. The J segment lost 2 bases and the V segment lost 2 bases, leaving 6 bases of the junction unmatched. Germline V lookup: CDR1 MDHEN, CDR2 SYDVKM. This CDR3 spans 17 amino acids. CDR3 region: CASSLRTGEYNTGELFF. The CDR3, as DNA: TGTGCCAGCAGTTTACGGACAGGGGAGTATAACACCGGGGAGCTGTTTTTT.

The V and J genes are TRBV2 and TRBJ1-5, with 10 bases aligning to TRBD1. The V gene's germline CDR1 is SNHLY and CDR2 FYNNEI. This CDR3 contains 19 residues. Trimming removed 5 bases from V and 3 bases from J; junction bases left unmatched: 16. CDR3 in amino acids: CASSLKRTGGFIVNQPQHF. The CDR3 DNA sequence: TGTGCCAGCAGTCTAAAACGGACAGGGGGATTTATAGTCAATCAGCCCCAGCATTTT.

The rearrangement joins TRBV29-1 to TRBJ2-3, with a weak D call TRBD1 (5 bases). V lost 4 bases and J 3 bases, leaving 8 bases between the germline ends. CDR1 SQVTM and CDR2 ANQGSEA come from the germline V gene. This CDR3 has 12 amino acids. CDR3 sequence: CSVGGATDTQYF. The CDR3 nucleotides read TGCAGCGTTGGTGGGGCGACAGATACGCAGTATTTT.

The rearrangement uses TRBV7-9 and TRBJ1-1, with 7 bases fitting TRBD1. The CDR3 sequence is 14 residues long. Per the germline V gene, CDR1 is SEHNR and CDR2 is FQNEAQ (reference sequence). V shed 0 bases, J shed 7 bases, and the junction held 5 bases outside the gene matches. Here the CDR3 reads CASSLATGEGEAFF. Here the CDR3 DNA reads TGTGCCAGCAGCTTAGCTACAGGGGAGGGTGAAGCTTTCTTT.

This clone showed up just once. The junction departs from the called germline gene at one end, perhaps through a read error. The CDR3 sequence: CASRLLGNYNEQFF. CDR3 DNA sequence: TGTGCCAGCAGGTTATTGGGGAACTACAATGAGCAGTTCTTC. The rearrangement joins TRBV27 to TRBJ2-1; the D is unclear. The germline gives CDR1 MNHEY, CDR2 SMNVEV (reference sequence). The CDR3 is 14 residues long.

The CDR3 DNA follows: TGTGCCAGCAGCTTGGTCGCAGGGGGCCTCAACGAGCAGTACTTC. It specifies CASSLVAGGLNEQYF. V and J are TRBV5-4 and TRBJ2-7; 8 bases align to TRBD1. Germline trimming cut 0 bases from V and 5 bases from J; bases unmatched to any gene: 7. Germline V gene lookup returns CDR1 SGHNT and CDR2 YYREEE (reference sequence). The CDR3 loop spans 15 amino acids.

For the CDR3, the DNA is TGTGCCAGCAGCCGCACCGGGACAGCTTACGAGCAGTACTTC. Its protein is CASSRTGTAYEQYF. The V and J genes are TRBV7-9 and TRBJ2-7; 7 bases line up with TRBD1. The ends lost 5 bases at V and 4 bases at J; junction bases unmatched: 8. CDR1 is SEHNR and CDR2 is FQNEAQ in the germline V gene (reference sequence). The CDR3 is 14 amino acids. Together with reference TRBV7-9 and TRBJ2-7, the CDR3 gives the full variable domain: DTGVSQNPRHKITKRGQNVTFRCDPISEHNRLYWYRQTLGQGPEFLTYFQNEAQLEKSRLLSDRFSAERPKGSFSTLEIQRTEQGDSAMYLCASSRTGTAYEQYFGPGTRLTVT.

This chain connects TRBV6-1 to TRBJ2-1, with unresolved D. The CDR3 is 17 amino acids. Germline CDR1 and CDR2: MNHNS and SASEGT. V lost 2 bases and J lost 0, with 14 bases in between. The CDR3 protein is CASSENGFSSSYNEQFF. Written as DNA, the CDR3 is TGTGCCAGCAGTGAAAACGGCTTCTCGAGCTCCTACAATGAGCAGTTCTTC.

Regarding this clone: Other DNA sequences in the sample encode the same CDR3. The gene calls are TRBV14 and TRBJ2-1; D is uncertain. Germline CDR1 is SGHDN and CDR2 is FVKESK. V gave up 1 base and J gave up 7 bases, with 5 bases separating them. The CDR3 runs to 12 residues. The chain's CDR3 is CASSQGRNEQFF. The CDR3 DNA reads as TGTGCCAGCAGCCAAGGCAGAAATGAGCAGTTCTTC.